The rows below give T cell receptor beta chains drawn from one sample of a study of T cells after yellow fever vaccination. TCRdb reanalysed the 5' RACE reads using MiXCR and keeps one entry per CDR3 protein. Here the sample spans around 330,000 distinct CDR3 sequences, around 3.9% being singletons. Material: PBMCs, obtained on the day of the yellow fever booster vaccination. All receptors come from a man between 18 and 29 years old who received the YFV17D yellow fever vaccine. The CDR3 runs from the conserved cysteine through the conserved F or W. Each record gives: V gene, D gene, clone size, J gene, CDR3 protein, CDR3 DNA. The D gene is left open where the match is weak. Some rows have no size entry. The others give once, few or many, or a class for an expanded clone.

TRBV24-1	.	.	TRBJ2-3	CATSGPPSGTDTQYF	TGTGCCACCAGTGGCCCCCCATCGGGGACAGATACGCAGTATTTT
TRBV4-2	TRBD1	many	TRBJ1-6	CASSQEWQGADNSPLHF	TGTGCCAGCAGCCAAGAATGGCAGGGGGCGGATAATTCACCCCTCCACTTT
TRBV5-1	.	.	TRBJ2-5	CASSLGTGPQETQYF	TGCGCCAGCAGCTTAGGAACAGGGCCTCAAGAGACCCAGTACTTC
TRBV11-2	.	many	TRBJ2-2	CASSSQTRGELFF	TGTGCCAGCAGCTCCCAGACCCGCGGGGAGCTGTTTTTT
TRBV10-2	TRBD1	.	TRBJ1-1	CASVEFRDRGTGEAFF	TGCGCCAGCGTCGAGTTCCGGGACAGGGGGACGGGGGAAGCTTTCTTT
TRBV12-3/TRBV12-4	TRBD2	many	TRBJ2-2	CASSLGAGGPNPGELFF	TGTGCCAGCAGTTTAGGAGCGGGGGGGCCGAATCCCGGGGAGCTGTTTTTT
TRBV29-1	TRBD1	few	TRBJ2-7	CSVEDRGGQGTYEQYF	TGCAGCGTTGAAGATAGAGGGGGACAGGGGACCTACGAGCAGTACTTC
TRBV11-2	TRBD2	.	TRBJ2-1	CASSLGLASQSSYNEQFF	TGTGCCAGCAGCTTAGGACTAGCATCCCAGTCTTCCTACAATGAGCAGTTCTTC
TRBV19	.	many	TRBJ2-2	CASSGKPGQANTGELFF	TGTGCCAGTAGTGGAAAGCCGGGACAAGCGAACACCGGGGAGCTGTTTTTT
TRBV5-1	TRBD2	many	TRBJ2-3	CASSLEVSGGPDTQYF	TGCGCCAGCAGCTTGGAAGTTAGCGGGGGACCAGATACGCAGTATTTT
TRBV6-2/TRBV6-3	TRBD2	many	TRBJ2-5	CASRKTSGGAGTQYF	TGTGCCAGCAGGAAAACTAGCGGGGGGGCTGGGACCCAGTACTTC
TRBV4-1	TRBD1	many	TRBJ2-1	CASSQRQGVYEQFF	TGCGCCAGCAGCCAAAGACAGGGGGTTTATGAGCAGTTCTTC
TRBV4-3	.	few	TRBJ1-2	CASSQDPGQGGGYGYTF	TGCGCCAGCAGCCAAGATCCGGGCCAGGGAGGGGGCTATGGCTACACCTTC
TRBV12-3/TRBV12-4	.	few	TRBJ2-3	CASSPGRESSTDTQYF	TGTGCCAGCAGTCCCGGACGGGAGTCTAGCACAGATACGCAGTATTTT
TRBV3-1	.	.	TRBJ1-3	CASSRSGLDQDTIYF	TGTGCCAGCAGTCGGTCCGGACTTGACCAGGACACCATATATTTT
TRBV20-1	.	.	TRBJ1-5	CSARPGLGPQHF	TGCAGTGCTAGACCGGGGCTGGGGCCCCAGCATTTT
TRBV11-3	.	many	TRBJ2-5	CASSFMGETQYF	TGTGCCAGCAGCTTCATGGGGGAGACCCAGTACTTC
TRBV7-2	.	many	TRBJ1-2	CAISLGGPGYTF	TGTGCCATTTCCCTTGGGGGGCCTGGCTACACCTTC
TRBV5-1	TRBD2	many	TRBJ2-3	CASSLAGGGPVDTQYF	TGCGCCAGCAGCTTGGCCGGCGGGGGGCCCGTGGATACGCAGTATTTT
TRBV7-2	.	many	TRBJ2-7	CASSSRDGTYEQYF	TGTGCCAGCAGCTCGAGGGACGGGACCTACGAGCAGTACTTC
TRBV4-2	.	few	TRBJ2-3	CASSQDERNGGDTQYF	TGTGCCAGCAGCCAAGATGAAAGAAACGGTGGGGATACGCAGTATTTT
TRBV6-2/TRBV6-3	TRBD2	.	TRBJ2-5	CASSSSGGEETQYF	TGTGCCAGCAGTTCGTCGGGAGGGGAAGAGACCCAGTACTTC
TRBV5-1	.	.	TRBJ1-2	CASSTTLRDYGYTF	TGCGCCAGCAGCACAACCCTCCGGGACTATGGCTACACCTTC
TRBV11-2	.	many	TRBJ2-1	CASSFWSSYNEQFF	TGTGCCAGCAGCTTTTGGAGCTCCTACAATGAGCAGTTCTTC
TRBV20-1	.	.	TRBJ2-2	CSAQQGSNTGELFF	TGCAGTGCCCAACAGGGCAGTAACACCGGGGAGCTGTTTTTT
TRBV12-5	TRBD1	.	TRBJ1-5	CASGTGRNQPQHF	TGTGCTAGCGGGACAGGGAGAAATCAGCCCCAGCATTTT
TRBV6-6	.	.	TRBJ1-6	CASVGGAYNSPLHF	TGTGCCAGCGTCGGGGGCGCGTATAATTCACCCCTCCACTTT
TRBV4-2	.	many	TRBJ1-5	CASSQEEGAQPQHF	TGTGCCAGCAGCCAAGAGGAGGGAGCCCAGCCCCAGCATTTT
TRBV15	TRBD1	many	TRBJ2-5	CATSRANRGQETQYF	TGTGCCACCAGCAGAGCGAACAGGGGCCAAGAGACCCAGTACTTC
TRBV27	.	many	TRBJ1-5	CARYSEQGSFQPQHF	TGTGCCAGATACTCCGAACAGGGCTCGTTTCAGCCCCAGCATTTT
TRBV4-2	.	many	TRBJ2-3	CASSRDEGTDTQYF	TGTGCCAGCAGCCGGGACGAAGGGACAGATACGCAGTATTTT
TRBV2	.	.	TRBJ2-3	CASSEGPFTDTQYF	TGTGCCAGCAGTGAAGGCCCCTTCACAGATACGCAGTATTTT
TRBV12-3/TRBV12-4	.	many	TRBJ1-2	CASSFPPGGYTF	TGTGCCAGCAGTTTCCCTCCCGGCGGCTACACCTTC
TRBV20-1	TRBD2	few	TRBJ2-3	CSARSAGDLGSTDTQYF	TGCAGTGCCCGGTCAGCGGGGGACCTCGGAAGCACAGATACGCAGTATTTT
TRBV10-2	TRBD1	few	TRBJ2-1	CASSLTGGFYNEQFF	TGCGCCAGCAGTCTGACAGGGGGTTTCTACAATGAGCAGTTCTTC
TRBV6-2/TRBV6-3	.	.	TRBJ2-7	CASSSPLRGARGYEQYF	TGTGCCAGCAGTTCACCCCTGCGCGGTGCCAGGGGCTACGAGCAGTACTTC
TRBV20-1	TRBD1	few	TRBJ1-6	CSASGRDRVNSPLHF	TGCAGTGCTAGTGGGAGGGACAGGGTAAATTCACCCCTCCACTTT
TRBV4-1	TRBD1	.	TRBJ2-7	CASSQEQTGALYEQYF	TGCGCCAGCAGCCAAGAGCAGACAGGGGCTCTCTACGAGCAGTACTTC
TRBV6-1	.	few	TRBJ2-5	CASSNTGHRQETQYF	TGTGCCAGCAGTAATACGGGACACCGCCAAGAGACCCAGTACTTC
TRBV20-1	.	many	TRBJ2-5	CSAKASGGATQYF	TGCAGTGCTAAGGCATCAGGTGGGGCGACCCAGTACTTC
TRBV19	.	.	TRBJ1-4	CASSRRQATNEKLFF	TGTGCCAGTAGTCGACGACAGGCAACTAATGAAAAACTGTTTTTT
TRBV28	.	.	TRBJ1-6	CASSFSVGYSPLHF	TGTGCCAGCAGTTTTTCGGTAGGGTACTCACCCCTCCACTTT
TRBV4-3	TRBD2	many	TRBJ2-1	CASSQSGVYNEQFF	TGCGCCAGCAGCCAAAGCGGGGTTTACAATGAGCAGTTCTTC
TRBV24-1	.	few	TRBJ2-2	CATSDPSTSGELFF	TGTGCCACCAGTGATCCGTCTACTTCCGGGGAGCTGTTTTTT
TRBV5-6	TRBD1	few	TRBJ2-1	CASSPTGGPLYNEQFF	TGTGCCAGCAGCCCGACAGGGGGTCCCCTATACAATGAGCAGTTCTTC
TRBV7-6	TRBD2	many	TRBJ2-7	CASSLGTSGRYEQYF	TGTGCCAGCAGCTTAGGGACTAGCGGGAGGTACGAGCAGTACTTC
TRBV29-1	.	few	TRBJ2-4	CSVSFGKNIQYF	TGCAGCGTTAGTTTCGGAAAAAACATTCAGTACTTC
TRBV27	.	few	TRBJ1-1	CASSLSPTNTEAFF	TGTGCCAGCAGTTTGTCGCCGACGAACACTGAAGCTTTCTTT
TRBV9	.	many	TRBJ2-1	CASSVGQGRIDEQFF	TGTGCCAGCAGCGTAGGGCAGGGAAGAATCGATGAGCAGTTCTTC
TRBV5-4	.	few	TRBJ1-2	CASSRTGRQFYGYTF	TGTGCCAGCAGCCGTACAGGTCGCCAATTCTATGGCTACACCTTC
TRBV20-1	.	few	TRBJ2-7	CSARDLGQDEQYF	TGCAGTGCTAGAGATCTTGGACAAGACGAGCAGTACTTC
TRBV20-1	.	.	TRBJ2-7	CSASLGASYEQYF	TGCAGTGCTAGTCTCGGGGCCTCCTACGAGCAGTACTTC
TRBV19	.	few	TRBJ1-5	CASTGSRQPQHF	TGTGCCAGTACAGGGTCTCGACAGCCCCAGCATTTT
TRBV5-1	.	many	TRBJ2-7	CASSLGFRYEQYF	TGCGCCAGCAGCTTGGGGTTTCGGTACGAGCAGTACTTC
TRBV15	.	many	TRBJ2-3	CATSRDTDTQYF	TGTGCCACCAGCAGAGACACAGATACGCAGTATTTT
TRBV28	TRBD2	many	TRBJ2-5	CASSYGTREETQYF	TGTGCCAGCAGTTACGGGACTAGGGAAGAGACCCAGTACTTC
TRBV12-3/TRBV12-4	.	many	TRBJ2-1	CASSSGGVRNEQFF	TGTGCCAGCAGTTCGGGCGGGGTTCGCAATGAGCAGTTCTTC
TRBV4-3	TRBD1	.	TRBJ1-6	CASSQDRAGGSPLHF	TGCGCCAGCAGCCAAGATAGGGCAGGGGGTTCACCCCTCCACTTT
TRBV29-1	TRBD1	.	TRBJ1-4	CSAGQGGEKLFF	TGCAGCGCCGGACAGGGGGGAGAAAAACTGTTTTTT